The T cell receptor (beta chain) under discussion was sequenced for a study of control samples from healthy donors and cancer patients. A note on this clone: The sample has other DNA sequences that encode this CDR3 too.

With 3 bases clipped from V and 6 bases from J, the junction kept 4 bases outside the gene matches. CDR1 LNHNV and CDR2 YYDKDF come from the germline V gene (reference sequence). The CDR3 extends over 15 amino acids. The table came from immunoSEQ multiplex PCR; TCRdb's copy has only in-frame clones and leaves some out. The table shows tens of thousands of clones, with approximately 95% occurring only once. This sequence joins TRBV15 and TRBJ1-5; 11 bases line up with TRBD1. Input material: blood. This clonotype was obtained from a man in his thirties or forties in good health. CDR3 DNA sequence: TGTGCCACCAGCAGGGACAGGGGGCAAGGTCAGCCCCAGCATTTT. It codes for CATSRDRGQGQPQHF.